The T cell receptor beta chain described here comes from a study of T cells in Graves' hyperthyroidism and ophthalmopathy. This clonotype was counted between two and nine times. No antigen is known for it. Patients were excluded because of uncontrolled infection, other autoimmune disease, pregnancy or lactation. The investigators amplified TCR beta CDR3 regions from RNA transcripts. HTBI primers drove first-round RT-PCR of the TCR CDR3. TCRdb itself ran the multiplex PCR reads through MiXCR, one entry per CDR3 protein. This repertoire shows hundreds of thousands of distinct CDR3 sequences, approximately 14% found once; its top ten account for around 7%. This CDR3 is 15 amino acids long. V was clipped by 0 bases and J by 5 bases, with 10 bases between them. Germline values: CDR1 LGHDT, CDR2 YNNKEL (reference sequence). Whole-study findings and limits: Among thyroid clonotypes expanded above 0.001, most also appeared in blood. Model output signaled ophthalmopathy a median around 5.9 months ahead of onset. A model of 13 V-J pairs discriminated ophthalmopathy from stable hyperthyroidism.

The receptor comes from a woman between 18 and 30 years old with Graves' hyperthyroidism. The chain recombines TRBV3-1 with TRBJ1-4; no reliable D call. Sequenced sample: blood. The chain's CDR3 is CASSQDQAENEKLFF. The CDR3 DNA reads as TGTGCCAGCAGCCAAGACCAAGCGGAGAATGAAAAACTGTTTTTT.